A selection of T cell receptor beta chains follows, all from one sample in a study of blood T cell repertoires in COVID-19. TCRdb keeps only in-frame clones here, not all; method: immunoSEQ multiplex PCR. Of under 300,000 clones detected, 75% to 90% appear once; the ten largest clones hold about an eighth. Material: peripheral blood. The receptors here all came from a woman in her seventies with COVID-19, enrolled during active disease. The CDR3 runs from the conserved cysteine through the conserved F or W. A D gene is named only where the DNA matches it firmly. The size entry is marked missing in some rows and otherwise reads once, few, many or a size class.

cdr3_aa cdr3_nt v_call clone_size d_call j_call
CASSVVAGGLDEQYF TGTGCCAGCAGCGTAGTAGCGGGGGGGCTGGACGAGCAGTACTTC TRBV9 . TRBD2 TRBJ2-7
CASSLSSGGRETQYF TGCGCCAGCAGCTTGAGTAGCGGGGGCCGAGAGACCCAGTACTTC TRBV5-1 . TRBD2 TRBJ2-5
CASGFGGAYTEAFF TGTGCTAGTGGTTTTGGGGGGGCCTACACTGAAGCTTTCTTT TRBV12-5 . . TRBJ1-1
CASSLERATYGYTF TGCGCCAGCAGCTTAGAGAGGGCAACTTATGGCTACACCTTC TRBV4-3 . . TRBJ1-2
CASSEAEDTGELFF TGTGCCAGCAGTGAAGCGGAGGACACCGGGGAGCTGTTTTTT TRBV2 . . TRBJ2-2
CASSPLAGTPNNEQFF TGTGCCAGCTCACCACTAGCGGGCACACCAAACAATGAGCAGTTCTTC TRBV18 . TRBD2 TRBJ2-1
CASKTLTGGEDTQYF TGTGCCAGCAAGACCCTGACAGGGGGAGAGGATACGCAGTATTTT TRBV28 . TRBD1 TRBJ2-3
CASSPSSGGKYNEQFF TGTGCCAGCAGCCCATCTAGCGGGGGGAAATACAATGAGCAGTTCTTC TRBV3-1/TRBV3-2 . TRBD2 TRBJ2-1
CASSLDSRRYGYTF TGTGCCAGCAGCTTGGACAGTCGCCGCTATGGCTACACCTTC TRBV27 . . TRBJ1-2
CASSSGQGFLNEQFF TGTGCCAGCAGCTCCGGGCAGGGCTTTCTCAATGAGCAGTTCTTC TRBV11-2 few . TRBJ2-1
CASSGHWTGNQGQFF TGCGCCAGCAGTGGGCACTGGACAGGGAATCAGGGGCAGTTCTTC TRBV10-2 . TRBD1 TRBJ2-1
CASSDIKNLPYEQYF TGCGCCAGCAGTGATATTAAGAACTTACCCTACGAGCAGTACTTC TRBV10-1 . . TRBJ2-7
CASSLGTGADTQYF TGTGCCAGCTCCCTCGGGACAGGGGCCGATACGCAGTATTTT TRBV18 once TRBD1 TRBJ2-3
CASSVEGTALADTQYF TGTGCCAGCAGCGTAGAAGGGACAGCGCTAGCAGATACGCAGTATTTT TRBV9 . TRBD1 TRBJ2-3
CDAGVGVYEQYF TGTGACGCCGGGGTGGGTGTCTACGAGCAGTACTTC TRBV6-5 few . TRBJ2-7
CASSQGLAGGRGQFF TGTGCCAGCAGCCAAGGACTAGCGGGGGGCCGCGGTCAGTTCTTC TRBV4-2 . TRBD2 TRBJ2-1
CAWSVRDRPGTEAFF TGTGCCTGGAGTGTACGAGACAGGCCCGGCACTGAAGCTTTCTTT TRBV30 once . TRBJ1-1
CASRPRGPSYEQYF TGTGCCAGCAGGCCCAGGGGGCCCTCCTACGAGCAGTACTTC TRBV6-6 . TRBD1 TRBJ2-7
CASSVALSYNEQFF TGTGCCAGCAGCGTAGCGCTCTCCTACAATGAGCAGTTCTTC TRBV2 few . TRBJ2-1
CASSSRETGTGELFF TGTGCCAGCAGCTCGAGGGAGACTGGGACCGGGGAGCTGTTTTTT TRBV9 . . TRBJ2-2
CASSSDRILVNTEAFF TGTGCCAGCAGTTCGGACAGAATATTAGTAAACACTGAAGCTTTCTTT TRBV6-2/TRBV6-3 . . TRBJ1-1
CASSSQGYEQYF TGTGCCAGCAGCTCTCAGGGATACGAGCAGTACTTC TRBV7-9 . . TRBJ2-7
CASSDSWRSSYNEQFF TGTGCCAGCAGTGATTCGTGGCGGAGCTCCTACAATGAGCAGTTCTTC TRBV2 . . TRBJ2-1
CASSLDRADYGYTF TGCGCCAGCAGCTTGGACAGGGCGGACTATGGCTACACCTTC TRBV5-1 once . TRBJ1-2
CASSAEAGAPDTQYF TGTGCCAGCAGCGCAGAAGCGGGGGCCCCAGATACGCAGTATTTT TRBV9 . TRBD2 TRBJ2-3
CASSRQAGLRYEQYF TGCGCCAGCAGCCGACAAGCGGGGCTGCGTTACGAGCAGTACTTC TRBV4-1 . TRBD2 TRBJ2-7
CASSLAGGLSTDTQYF TGCGCCAGCAGTCTAGCGGGGGGGCTTAGCACAGATACGCAGTATTTT TRBV5-1 . TRBD2 TRBJ2-3
CASSITGAGANVLTF TGTGCCAGTAGTATCACAGGGGCTGGGGCCAACGTCCTGACTTTC TRBV19 . TRBD1 TRBJ2-6
CASSESDGNEAFF TGCGCCAGCAGTGAGTCGGACGGGAATGAAGCTTTCTTT TRBV10-2 . . TRBJ1-1
CASSSVDIDYGYTF TGTGCCAGCAGTTCTGTGGACATAGACTATGGCTACACCTTC TRBV6-2/TRBV6-3 . . TRBJ1-2
CAIQSGQGYTF TGCGCCATCCAGTCAGGGCAAGGCTACACCTTC TRBV5-1 once . TRBJ1-2
CASSVEGGREQYF TGTGCCAGCAGCGTAGAGGGAGGGCGGGAGCAGTACTTC TRBV9 . TRBD2 TRBJ2-7
CASSASGGYEQYF TGCGCCAGCAGCGCCAGCGGGGGGTACGAGCAGTACTTC TRBV5-1 once TRBD2 TRBJ2-7
CASSLRGTEATNEKLFF TGCGCCAGCAGCTTGAGGGGGACAGAGGCAACTAATGAAAAACTGTTTTTT TRBV5-1 . TRBD1 TRBJ1-4
CASSSTRGPRNYGYTF TGTGCCAGCAGCTCGACTAGGGGGCCACGTAACTATGGCTACACCTTC TRBV7-9 few TRBD1 TRBJ1-2
CASRQFNTDTQYF TGTGCCAGCCGACAGTTTAACACAGATACGCAGTATTTT TRBV27 once . TRBJ2-3
CASRPPARETQYF TGTGCCAGCAGGCCACCCGCCCGGGAGACCCAGTACTTC TRBV6-5 . . TRBJ2-5
CASSFSPAADTSNTEAFF TGCGCCAGCAGCTTCTCTCCCGCTGCAGACACTTCAAACACTGAAGCTTTCTTT TRBV5-1 . . TRBJ1-1
CAWKFSETQYF TGTGCCTGGAAATTCTCCGAGACCCAGTACTTC TRBV30 . . TRBJ2-5
CASRLTGQGDEKLFF TGTGCCAGCAGGTTAACGGGACAGGGGGATGAAAAACTGTTTTTT TRBV6-5 . TRBD1 TRBJ1-4
CAISGTGYSNQPQHF TGTGCCATCAGTGGGACAGGATACAGCAATCAGCCCCAGCATTTT TRBV10-3 . TRBD1 TRBJ1-5
CASSLARDSTYNEQFF TGTGCCAGCAGCTTGGCCCGGGACAGTACCTACAATGAGCAGTTCTTC TRBV5-4 . TRBD1 TRBJ2-1
CASSISDRGFTEAFF TGTGCCAGTAGTATAAGCGACAGGGGGTTCACTGAAGCTTTCTTT TRBV19 . TRBD1 TRBJ1-1
CATMGSVRQGFNQPQHF TGTGCCACAATGGGCTCTGTCAGACAGGGCTTCAATCAGCCCCAGCATTTT TRBV24-1 . TRBD1 TRBJ1-5
CASSQLGGGYNSPLHF TGTGCCAGCAGCCAGTTAGGGGGGGGCTATAATTCACCCCTCCACTTT TRBV3-1/TRBV3-2 once . TRBJ1-6
CAISAGTEAFF TGTGCCATCAGTGCAGGTACTGAAGCTTTCTTT TRBV10-3 . . TRBJ1-1
CASSPDRELNEQFF TGTGCCAGCTCACCGGACAGGGAGTTGAATGAGCAGTTCTTC TRBV18 . TRBD1 TRBJ2-1
CASSFATGAYEQYF TGTGCCAGCAGCTTCGCAACAGGAGCCTACGAGCAGTACTTC TRBV11-3 . . TRBJ2-7
CASSLGGGARYEQYF TGTGCCAGCAGCTTAGGAGGGGGGGCGAGATACGAGCAGTACTTC TRBV7-2 . . TRBJ2-7
CASSQGQGGAIGGYTF TGTGCCAGCAGCCAAGGACAGGGCGGAGCGATAGGAGGCTACACCTTC TRBV3-1/TRBV3-2 once TRBD1 TRBJ1-2
CASSQDSGTIPWETQYF TGCGCCAGCAGCCAAGATTCTGGGACTATCCCCTGGGAGACCCAGTACTTC TRBV4-1 . TRBD2 TRBJ2-5
CASSVGDTEAFF TGTGCCAGCTCAGTCGGGGACACTGAAGCTTTCTTT TRBV18 . . TRBJ1-1
CSVELRVGAFF TGCAGCGTTGAACTGCGGGTGGGGGCTTTCTTT TRBV29-1 . . TRBJ1-1
CASLPDSSYNSPLHF TGTGCCAGCCTCCCAGACAGCTCCTATAATTCACCCCTCCACTTT TRBV6-5 few . TRBJ1-6
CASRLGTPTGELFF TGTGCCAGCAGGCTCGGGACACCCACCGGGGAGCTGTTTTTT TRBV6-5 . . TRBJ2-2
CSARGGDGYTF TGCAGTGCCCGGGGGGGGGATGGCTACACCTTC TRBV20-1 . . TRBJ1-2
CASSFELTNTEAFF TGTGCCAGCAGCTTCGAACTTACGAACACTGAAGCTTTCTTT TRBV7-2 . . TRBJ1-1
CATGAQVGEKLFF TGTGCCACTGGGGCCCAGGTCGGTGAAAAACTGTTTTTT TRBV10-3 . . TRBJ1-4
CASSELRGGNEQYF TGTGCCAGCAGTGAATTGCGGGGGGGCAACGAGCAGTACTTC TRBV6-1 once TRBD2 TRBJ2-7